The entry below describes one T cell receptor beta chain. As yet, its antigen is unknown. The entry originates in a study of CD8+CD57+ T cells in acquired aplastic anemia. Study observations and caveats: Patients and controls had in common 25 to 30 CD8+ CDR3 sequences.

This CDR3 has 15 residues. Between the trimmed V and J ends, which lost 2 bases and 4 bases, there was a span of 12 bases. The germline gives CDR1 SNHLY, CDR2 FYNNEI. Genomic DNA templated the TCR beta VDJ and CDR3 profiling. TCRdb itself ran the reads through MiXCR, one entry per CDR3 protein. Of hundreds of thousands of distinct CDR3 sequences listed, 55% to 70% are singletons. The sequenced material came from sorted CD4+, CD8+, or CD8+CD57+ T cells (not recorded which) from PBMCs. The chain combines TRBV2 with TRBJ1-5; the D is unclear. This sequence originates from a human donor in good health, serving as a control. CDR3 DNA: TGTGCCAGCAGTGAATTTGGGTACCCTAATCAGCCCCAGCATTTT. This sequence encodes CASSEFGYPNQPQHF.